The 21 T cell receptor beta chains below come from one sample, sequenced in a study of blood T cell repertoires in COVID-19. Sequencing was performed with immunoSEQ multiplex PCR; in TCRdb, only in-frame clones are kept and a portion is missing. Seen here are about 160,000 clones, around nine tenths observed once, and the top ten hold 10%. Source material: peripheral blood. The receptor set was obtained from an older woman with COVID-19, enrolled during active disease.

The V gene is TRBV5-1, the J gene TRBJ2-2; tentatively, D is TRBD2 (5 bases). CDR1 is SGHRS, CDR2 YFSETQ, per germline. Trimming pared 3 bases from V and 9 bases from J, leaving 18 bases between. CDR3 length: 15 amino acids. The CDR3 loop reads CASSWGAAGPRELFF. CDR3 DNA: TGCGCCAGCAGCTGGGGAGCCGCCGGGCCCCGGGAGCTGTTTTTT.

The gene calls are TRBV5-6 and TRBJ1-4; 10 bases map to TRBD1. Germline V gene lookup returns CDR1 SGHDT and CDR2 YYEEEE. The trim removed 7 bases at V and 8 bases at J, leaving 8 bases unmatched. The CDR3 spans 14 residues. The CDR3 DNA reads as TGTGCCAGCGGAGACAGGGGGCAAAAGGAAAAACTGTTTTTT. Translating gives CASGDRGQKEKLFF.

The CDR3 coding sequence is TGTGCCAGCAGGTCTCGGGGGTACACCGGGGAGCTGTTTTTT. Translating gives CASRSRGYTGELFF. V gene TRBV28 combines with J gene TRBJ2-2; D perhaps matches TRBD2 (6 bases). The germline V and J ends were trimmed by 6 bases and 3 bases, with 11 bases remaining between them. This CDR3 region has 14 residues. Germline CDR1 is MDHEN and CDR2 is SYDVKM.

Comments on this clone: One end of the junction varies from germline; a read error may be responsible. This sequence joins TRBV7-7 and TRBJ2-2; TRBD2 matches at 8 bases. The germline CDR1 and CDR2 sequences are SSHAT and FNYEAQ (reference sequence). This CDR3 region has 15 residues. CDR3 residues: CASSPSLAENRELFF. In DNA form, the CDR3 reads TGTGCTAGCAGTCCTTCACTAGCGGAGAACCGGGAGCTGTTTTTT.

This rearrangement joins TRBV21-1 to TRBJ1-1. TRBV21-1 is recorded as a pseudogene. CDR3 length: 15 residues. The CDR3 protein is CASSSLGRLNTEAFF. The CDR3 DNA reads as TGTGCCAGCAGCAGCCTCGGGAGGCTGAACACTGAAGCTTTCTTT.

This clone occurred a few times. The CDR3 DNA follows: TGTGCCTGGAGGGTCAATCAGGGGGCATTCAAAGCTTTCTTT. This translates into CAWRVNQGAFKAFF. This sequence joins TRBV30 and TRBJ1-1, with TRBD1 identical over 8 bases. V lost 3 bases, J lost 9 bases, and 12 bases stayed unmatched. This CDR3 is 14 amino acids long. From germline, CDR1 is GTSNPN and CDR2 SVGIG (reference sequence).

V is TRBV5-6 and J is TRBJ1-6; tentatively, D is TRBD1 (6 bases). The CDR3 contains 17 residues. Trimming cost V 1 base and J 8 bases, with 19 bases left between them. The V gene's germline CDR1 is SGHDT and CDR2 YYEEEE. CDR3 protein: CASSLLTGRPEDSPLHF. The CDR3 DNA sequence: TGTGCCAGCAGCTTGTTGACAGGTCGGCCCGAAGATTCACCCCTCCACTTT.

This chain uses TRBV3-1 (or the pseudogene TRBV3-2) with TRBJ1-4; TRBD1 aligns across 9 bases. The CDR3 is made up of 17 amino acids. CDR1 is LGHDT and CDR2 is YNNKEL in the germline V gene (reference sequence). The J segment lost 3 bases and the V segment lost 2 bases, leaving 7 bases of the junction unmatched. The CDR3 bases are TGTGCCAGCAGCCAAAAAATGGGGACAGGGTCTAATGAAAAACTGTTTTTT. The encoded protein is CASSQKMGTGSNEKLFF.

The V call is TRBV14, the J call TRBJ2-5; weak D call: TRBD2 (6 bases). The germline V gene encodes CDR1 SGHDN and CDR2 FVKESK. V was shortened by 1 base and J by 2 bases, with 14 bases between the two germline ends. CDR3 length: 16 amino acids. The CDR3 region is CASSQAGAGKQETQYF. As DNA, the CDR3 is TGTGCCAGCAGCCAAGCGGGAGCAGGGAAACAAGAGACCCAGTACTTC.

This clone has just one count. The chain links TRBV27 to TRBJ1-5; D gene ambiguous. V dropped 6 bases and J dropped 0 bases, with 12 bases sitting between them. The germline V gene encodes CDR1 MNHEY and CDR2 SMNVEV (reference sequence). The CDR3 runs to 15 residues. The DNA for the CDR3 is TGTGCCAGCAGGTATGGCGGGGATAGCAATCAGCCCCAGCATTTT. Amino acids: CASRYGGDSNQPQHF.

The V and J genes are TRBV19 and TRBJ2-7, with 9 positions matching TRBD1. CDR1 and CDR2 from the germline V gene are LNHDA and SQIVND (reference sequence). This CDR3 contains 13 residues. With 6 bases clipped from V and 6 bases from J, the junction kept 6 bases outside the gene matches. The CDR3 sequence: CASSRDRDFEQYF. Here the CDR3 DNA reads TGTGCCAGTAGCAGGGACAGGGATTTCGAGCAGTACTTC.

The chain recombines TRBV11-2 with TRBJ2-2; 10 positions match TRBD2. The CDR3 consists of 14 residues. The germline V gene has CDR1 SGHAT and CDR2 FQNNGV. V shed 4 bases and J 8 bases; nucleotides not matched to a gene: 4. The CDR3 sequence is CASSSTSGFGELFF. As DNA, the CDR3 is TGTGCCAGCAGCTCGACTAGCGGGTTTGGGGAGCTGTTTTTT. Based on the CDR3 plus reference TRBV11-2 and TRBJ2-2, the full variable domain is EAGVAQSPRYKIIEKRQSVAFWCNPISGHATLYWYQQILGQGPKLLIQFQNNGVVDDSQLPKDRFSAERLKGVDSTLKIQPAKLEDSAVYLCASSSTSGFGELFFGEGSRLTVL.

The V gene is TRBV28, the J gene TRBJ1-6, with a possible D match to TRBD1 (5 bases). The CDR3 sequence is 15 residues long. Germline loops: CDR1 MDHEN, CDR2 SYDVKM. Deletions cut 6 bases from V and 3 bases from J, with 12 bases between. The CDR3 nucleotides read TGTGCCAGCAGCCAGGGTCGGAGCTATAATTCACCCCTCCACTTT. Its translation is CASSQGRSYNSPLHF.

This chain uses TRBV10-3 with TRBJ1-4; 7 bases match TRBD1. The CDR3 length is 14 residues. CDR1 is ENHRY and CDR2 is SYGVKD in the germline V gene. Trimming at V came to 2 bases and at J to 6 bases, leaving 3 bases not matched to a gene. The CDR3 coding sequence is TGTGCCATCAGTGAGGGAGGGGGCGATGAAAAACTGTTTTTT. The encoded protein is CAISEGGGDEKLFF.

The chain combines TRBV7-8 with TRBJ1-6; TRBD1 might be the D (5 bases). There are 14 residues in the CDR3. Germline V gene lookup returns CDR1 SGHVS and CDR2 FQNEAQ. V shed 0 bases and J shed 10 bases, with 10 bases lying between them. CDR3 coding DNA: TGTGCCAGCAGCTTAGCGACAGAGACCTCACCCCTCCACTTT. The encoded protein is CASSLATETSPLHF.

The chain has TRBV5-6 and TRBJ1-1; 7 bases agree with TRBD1. Losses at the gene ends were 2 bases for V and 1 base for J; bases not matched to a gene: 2. CDR1 is SGHDT, CDR2 YYEEEE, per germline. This CDR3 is built from 14 residues. This CDR3 reads CASSFRDRNTEAFF. In nucleotides, the CDR3 is TGTGCCAGCAGCTTCCGGGACAGGAACACTGAAGCTTTCTTT.

The chain carries TRBV11-3 and TRBJ2-3; D not certain. In germline, CDR1 is SGHNT, CDR2 YENEEA. The length of the CDR3 is 16 residues. Trimming cost V 1 base and J 0 bases, with 11 bases left between them. The CDR3 here is CASSLGSVSSTDTQYF. CDR3 in DNA: TGTGCCAGCAGCTTAGGTTCAGTCTCTAGCACAGATACGCAGTATTTT.

The chain carries TRBV6-6 and TRBJ1-3; 8 nucleotides match TRBD1. The CDR3 covers 17 residues. Unmatched junction bases numbered 10, after V lost 5 bases and J lost 1 base. Germline assignment: CDR1 MNHNY and CDR2 SVGAGI (reference sequence). For the CDR3, the DNA is TGTGCCAGCAGTCCACGGACAGGGATGAATTCTGGAAACACCATATATTTT. Its protein product is CASSPRTGMNSGNTIYF.

This sequence joins TRBV23-1 and TRBJ2-5; a weak D match, TRBD2 (7 bases). TRBV23-1 is an open reading frame, and its role is uncertain. This CDR3 has 19 amino acids. Trimming stripped 7 bases from V and 1 base from J, with 28 bases between. Here the CDR3 reads CASTEEGGLLRLRQETQYF. CDR3 DNA sequence: TGCGCCAGCACCGAAGAGGGGGGGCTTTTAAGACTCCGCCAAGAGACCCAGTACTTC.

This clone occurred a few times. This chain joins TRBV4-2 and TRBJ1-3; tentatively, D is TRBD1 (5 bases). The V end was cut by 1 base, the J end by 0 bases, with 25 bases between. The germline gives CDR1 LGHNA, CDR2 YNFKEQ. This CDR3 contains 21 residues. CDR3 residues: CASSQVWRGVSPTLSGNTIYF. DNA for the CDR3: TGTGCCAGCAGCCAAGTGTGGCGGGGCGTTTCGCCAACTCTCTCTGGAAACACCATATATTTT.

This chain links TRBV27 with TRBJ1-1, with D hard to call. V lost 9 bases and J lost 0, with 17 bases in between. This CDR3 has 15 residues. Per the germline V gene, CDR1 is MNHEY and CDR2 is SMNVEV (reference sequence). CDR3 region: CASRFQAGLNTEAFF. DNA for the CDR3: TGTGCCAGTCGGTTCCAAGCAGGCTTGAACACTGAAGCTTTCTTT.